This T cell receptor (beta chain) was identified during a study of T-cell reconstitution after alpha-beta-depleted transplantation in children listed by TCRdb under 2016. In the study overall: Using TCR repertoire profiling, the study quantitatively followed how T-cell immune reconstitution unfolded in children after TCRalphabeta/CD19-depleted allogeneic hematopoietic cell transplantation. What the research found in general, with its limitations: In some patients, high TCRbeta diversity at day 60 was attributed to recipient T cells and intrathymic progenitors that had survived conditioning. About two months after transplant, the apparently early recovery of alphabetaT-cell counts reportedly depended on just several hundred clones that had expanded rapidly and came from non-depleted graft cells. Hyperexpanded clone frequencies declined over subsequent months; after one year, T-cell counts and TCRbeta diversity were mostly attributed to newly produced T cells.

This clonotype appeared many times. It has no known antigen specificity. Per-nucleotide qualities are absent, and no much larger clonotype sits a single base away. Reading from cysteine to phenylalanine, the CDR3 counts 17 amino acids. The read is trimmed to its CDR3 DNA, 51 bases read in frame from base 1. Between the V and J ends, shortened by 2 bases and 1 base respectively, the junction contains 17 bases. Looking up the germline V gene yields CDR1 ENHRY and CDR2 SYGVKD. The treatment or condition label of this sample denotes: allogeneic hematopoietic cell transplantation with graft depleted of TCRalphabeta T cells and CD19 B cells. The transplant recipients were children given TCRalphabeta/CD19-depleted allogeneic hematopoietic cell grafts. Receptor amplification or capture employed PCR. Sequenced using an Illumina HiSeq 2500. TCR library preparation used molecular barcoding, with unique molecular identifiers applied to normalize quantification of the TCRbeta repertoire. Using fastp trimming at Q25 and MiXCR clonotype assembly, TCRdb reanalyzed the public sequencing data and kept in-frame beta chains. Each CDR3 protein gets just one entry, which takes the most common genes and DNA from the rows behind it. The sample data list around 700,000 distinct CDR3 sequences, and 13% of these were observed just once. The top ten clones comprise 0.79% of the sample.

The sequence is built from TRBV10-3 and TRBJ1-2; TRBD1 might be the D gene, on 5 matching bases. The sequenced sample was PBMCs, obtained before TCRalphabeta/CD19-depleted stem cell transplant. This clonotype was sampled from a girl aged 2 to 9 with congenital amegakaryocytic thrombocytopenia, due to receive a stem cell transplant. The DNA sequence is TGTGCCATCAGTGAGCGTTTTAGGGACGAAAATAACTATGGCTACACCTTC. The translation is CAISERFRDENNYGYTF.